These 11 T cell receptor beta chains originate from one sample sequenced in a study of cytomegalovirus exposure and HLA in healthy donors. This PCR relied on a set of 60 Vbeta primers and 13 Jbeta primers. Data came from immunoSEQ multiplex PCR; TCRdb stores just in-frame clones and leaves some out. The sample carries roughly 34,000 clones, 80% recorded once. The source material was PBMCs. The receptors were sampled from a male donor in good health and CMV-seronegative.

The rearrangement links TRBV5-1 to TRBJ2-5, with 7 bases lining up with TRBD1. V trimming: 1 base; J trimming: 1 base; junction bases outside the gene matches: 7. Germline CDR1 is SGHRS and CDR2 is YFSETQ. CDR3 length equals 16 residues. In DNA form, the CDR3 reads TGCGCCAGCAGCTTGACCGGAAACAGGGGCCAAGAGACCCAGTACTTC. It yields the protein CASSLTGNRGQETQYF.

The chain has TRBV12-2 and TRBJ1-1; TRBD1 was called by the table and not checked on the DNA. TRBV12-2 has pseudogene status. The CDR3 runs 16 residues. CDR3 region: CASRLAGRGSGTEAFF. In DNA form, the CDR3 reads TGTGCAAGTCGCTTAGCAGGAAGGGGGTCGGGCACTGAAGCTTTCTTT.

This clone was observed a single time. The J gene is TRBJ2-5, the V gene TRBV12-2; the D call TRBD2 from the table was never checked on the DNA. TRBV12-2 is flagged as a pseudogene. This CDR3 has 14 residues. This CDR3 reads CASRLAVSAETQYF. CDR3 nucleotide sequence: TGTGCAAGTCGCTTAGCGGTAAGCGCTGAGACCCAGTACTTC.

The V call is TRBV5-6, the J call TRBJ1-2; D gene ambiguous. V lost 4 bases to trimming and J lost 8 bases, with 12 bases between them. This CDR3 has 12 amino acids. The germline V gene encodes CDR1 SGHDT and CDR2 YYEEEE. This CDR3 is CASSPEGYGYTF. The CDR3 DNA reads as TGTGCCAGCAGCCCCGAGGGCTACGGCTACACCTTC.

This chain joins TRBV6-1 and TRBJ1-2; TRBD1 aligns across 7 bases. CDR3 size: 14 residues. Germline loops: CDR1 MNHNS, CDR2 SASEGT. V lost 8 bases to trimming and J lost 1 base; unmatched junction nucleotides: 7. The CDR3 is CASDHQGGNYGYTF. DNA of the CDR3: TGTGCCAGCGATCATCAGGGGGGTAACTATGGCTACACCTTC.

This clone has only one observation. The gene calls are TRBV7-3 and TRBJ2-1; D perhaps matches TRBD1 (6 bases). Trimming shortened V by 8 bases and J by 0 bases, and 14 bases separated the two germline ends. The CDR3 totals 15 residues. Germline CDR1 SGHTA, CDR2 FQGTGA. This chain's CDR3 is CASGTGSSSYNEQFF. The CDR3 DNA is TGTGCCAGCGGAACAGGGTCCAGCTCCTACAATGAGCAGTTCTTC.

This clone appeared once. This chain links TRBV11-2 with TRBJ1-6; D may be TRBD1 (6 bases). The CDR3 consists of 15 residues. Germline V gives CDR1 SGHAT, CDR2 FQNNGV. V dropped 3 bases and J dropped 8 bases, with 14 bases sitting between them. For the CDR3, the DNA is TGTGCCAGCAGCTTGATAGGGACAAACGATTCACCCCTCCACTTT. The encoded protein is CASSLIGTNDSPLHF.

CDR3 region: CASSLSGGAGNEQFF. As DNA, the CDR3 is TGTGCCAGCAGCTTAAGCGGGGGGGCTGGTAATGAGCAGTTCTTC. The chain links TRBV7-3 to TRBJ2-1, with 9 bases that match TRBD2. Germline assignment: CDR1 SGHTA and CDR2 FQGTGA. There are 15 residues in the CDR3. The V and J ends lost 1 base and 7 bases, in that order; junction bases with no gene match: 5.

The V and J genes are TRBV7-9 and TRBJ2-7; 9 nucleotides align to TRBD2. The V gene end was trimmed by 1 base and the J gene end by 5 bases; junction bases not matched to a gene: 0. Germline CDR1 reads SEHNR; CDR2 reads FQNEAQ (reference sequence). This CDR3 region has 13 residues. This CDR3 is CASSLGTSDEQYF. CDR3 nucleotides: TGTGCCAGCAGCTTAGGGACTAGCGACGAGCAGTACTTC. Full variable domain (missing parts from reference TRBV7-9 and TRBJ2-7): DTGVSQNPRHKITKRGQNVTFRCDPISEHNRLYWYRQTLGQGPEFLTYFQNEAQLEKSRLLSDRFSAERPKGSFSTLEIQRTEQGDSAMYLCASSLGTSDEQYFGPGTRLTVT.

The CDR3 is CASSPLTSGSGNTGELFF. CDR3 DNA sequence: TGTGCCAGCAGCCCCTTGACTAGCGGGAGTGGGAACACCGGGGAGCTGTTTTTT. The chain has TRBV5-6 and TRBJ2-2; 12 bases fit TRBD2. The germline V gene encodes CDR1 SGHDT and CDR2 YYEEEE. The J segment lost 1 base and the V segment lost 4 bases, leaving 8 bases of the junction unmatched. The CDR3 runs to 18 residues.

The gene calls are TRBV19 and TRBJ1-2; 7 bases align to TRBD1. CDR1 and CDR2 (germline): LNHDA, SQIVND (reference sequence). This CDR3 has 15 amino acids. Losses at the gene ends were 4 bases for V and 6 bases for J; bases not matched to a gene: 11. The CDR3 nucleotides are TGTGCCAGTAGTACCAGACGACAGGGAACGGATGGCTACACCTTC. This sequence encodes CASSTRRQGTDGYTF.